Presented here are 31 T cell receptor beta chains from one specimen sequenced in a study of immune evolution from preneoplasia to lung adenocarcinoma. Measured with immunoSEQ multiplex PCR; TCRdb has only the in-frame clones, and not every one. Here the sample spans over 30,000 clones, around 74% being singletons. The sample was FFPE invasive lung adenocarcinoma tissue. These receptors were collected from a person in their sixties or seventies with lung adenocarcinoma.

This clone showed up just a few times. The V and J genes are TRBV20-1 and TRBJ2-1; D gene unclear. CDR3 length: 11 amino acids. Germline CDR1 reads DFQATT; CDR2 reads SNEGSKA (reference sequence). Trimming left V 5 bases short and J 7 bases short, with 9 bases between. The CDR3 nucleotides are TGCAGTGCTCAGAGTTGGAATGAGCAGTTCTTC. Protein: CSAQSWNEQFF.

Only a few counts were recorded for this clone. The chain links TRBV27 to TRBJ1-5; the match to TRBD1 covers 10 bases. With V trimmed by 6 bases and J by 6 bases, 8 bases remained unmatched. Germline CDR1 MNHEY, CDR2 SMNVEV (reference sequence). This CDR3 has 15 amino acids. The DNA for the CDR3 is TGTGCCAGCAGGAGCGTGACAGGGGGCGGTCAGCCCCAGCATTTT. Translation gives CASRSVTGGGQPQHF.

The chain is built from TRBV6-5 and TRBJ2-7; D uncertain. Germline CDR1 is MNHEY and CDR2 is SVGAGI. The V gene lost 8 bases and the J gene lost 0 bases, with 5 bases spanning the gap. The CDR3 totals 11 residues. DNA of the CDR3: TGTGCCAGCGGTCCCTCCTACGAGCAGTACTTC. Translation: CASGPSYEQYF.

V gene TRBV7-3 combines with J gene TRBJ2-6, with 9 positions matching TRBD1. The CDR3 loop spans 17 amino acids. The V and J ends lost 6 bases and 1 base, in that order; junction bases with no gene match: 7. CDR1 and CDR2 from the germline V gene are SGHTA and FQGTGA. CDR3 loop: CASSTGGSGSGANVLTF. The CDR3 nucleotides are TGTGCCAGCAGTACAGGGGGCTCCGGGTCTGGGGCCAACGTCCTGACTTTC.

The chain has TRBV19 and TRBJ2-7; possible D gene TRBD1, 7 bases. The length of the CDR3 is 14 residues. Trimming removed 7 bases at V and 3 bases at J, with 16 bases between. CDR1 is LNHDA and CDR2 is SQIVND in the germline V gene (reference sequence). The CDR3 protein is CASTLRRDSYEQYF. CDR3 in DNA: TGTGCCAGTACCCTGAGGAGGGACAGCTACGAGCAGTACTTC.

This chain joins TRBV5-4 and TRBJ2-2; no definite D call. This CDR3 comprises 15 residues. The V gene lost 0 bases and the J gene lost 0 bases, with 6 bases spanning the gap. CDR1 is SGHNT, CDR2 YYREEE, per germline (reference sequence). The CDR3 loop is CASSLGDPNTGELFF. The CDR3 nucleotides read TGTGCCAGCAGCTTGGGAGACCCGAACACCGGGGAGCTGTTTTTT.

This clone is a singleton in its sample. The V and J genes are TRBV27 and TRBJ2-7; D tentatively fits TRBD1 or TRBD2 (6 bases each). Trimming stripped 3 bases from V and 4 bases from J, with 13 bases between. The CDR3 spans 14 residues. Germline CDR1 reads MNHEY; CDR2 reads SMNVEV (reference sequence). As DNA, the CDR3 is TGTGCCAGCAGTTTCTCAGGGGCGGGATACGAGCAGTACTTC. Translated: CASSFSGAGYEQYF.

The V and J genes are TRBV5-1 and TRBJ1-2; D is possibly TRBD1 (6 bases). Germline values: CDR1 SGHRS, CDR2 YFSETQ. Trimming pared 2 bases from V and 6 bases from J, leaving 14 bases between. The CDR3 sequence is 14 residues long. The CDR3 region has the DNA TGCGCCAGCAGCTTTGATGCGGGACAAAATGGCTACACCTTC. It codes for CASSFDAGQNGYTF.

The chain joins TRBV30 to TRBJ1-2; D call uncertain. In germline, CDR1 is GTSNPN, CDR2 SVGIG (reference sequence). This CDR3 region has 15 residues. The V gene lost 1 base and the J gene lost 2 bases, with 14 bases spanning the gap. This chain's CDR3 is CAWSAAFRGNYGYTF. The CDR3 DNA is TGTGCCTGGAGTGCGGCCTTTCGAGGGAACTATGGCTACACCTTC.

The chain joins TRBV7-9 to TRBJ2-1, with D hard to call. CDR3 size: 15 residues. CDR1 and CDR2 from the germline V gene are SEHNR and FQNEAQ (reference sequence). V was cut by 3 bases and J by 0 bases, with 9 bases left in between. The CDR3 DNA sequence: TGTGCCAGCAGCTTCATGGGAATCTCCTACAATGAGCAGTTCTTC. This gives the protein CASSFMGISYNEQFF.

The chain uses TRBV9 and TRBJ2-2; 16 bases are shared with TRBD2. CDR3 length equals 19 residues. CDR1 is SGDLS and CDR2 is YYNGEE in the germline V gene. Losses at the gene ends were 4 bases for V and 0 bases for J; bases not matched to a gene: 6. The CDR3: CASSPRGLAGGTNTGELFF. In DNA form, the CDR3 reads TGTGCCAGCAGCCCCCGGGGACTAGCGGGAGGGACGAACACCGGGGAGCTGTTTTTT.

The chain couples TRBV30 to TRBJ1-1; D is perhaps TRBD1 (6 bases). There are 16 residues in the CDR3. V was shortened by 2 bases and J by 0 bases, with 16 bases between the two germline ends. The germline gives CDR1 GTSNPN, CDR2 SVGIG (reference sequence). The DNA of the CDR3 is TGTGCCTGGAGTATCAAGAGGGGGGGCATGAACACTGAAGCTTTCTTT. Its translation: CAWSIKRGGMNTEAFF.

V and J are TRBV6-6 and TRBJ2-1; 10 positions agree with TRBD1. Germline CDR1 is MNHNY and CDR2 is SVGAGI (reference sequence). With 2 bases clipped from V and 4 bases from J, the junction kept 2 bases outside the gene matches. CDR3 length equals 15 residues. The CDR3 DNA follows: TGTGCCAGCAGTTACCCGGGACAGGGGTACAATGAGCAGTTCTTC. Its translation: CASSYPGQGYNEQFF.

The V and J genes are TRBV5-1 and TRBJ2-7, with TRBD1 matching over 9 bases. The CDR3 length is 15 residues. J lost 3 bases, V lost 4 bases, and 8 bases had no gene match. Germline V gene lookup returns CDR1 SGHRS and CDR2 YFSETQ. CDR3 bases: TGCGCCAGCAGCCCGGGATCGGGACAGGGCTACGAGCAGTACTTC. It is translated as CASSPGSGQGYEQYF.

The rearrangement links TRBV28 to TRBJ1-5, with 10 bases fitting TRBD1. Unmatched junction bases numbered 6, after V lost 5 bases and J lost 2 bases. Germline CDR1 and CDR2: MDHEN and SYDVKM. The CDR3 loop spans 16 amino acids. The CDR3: CASSPGDRGGNQPQHF. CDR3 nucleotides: TGTGCCAGCAGTCCCGGGGACAGGGGAGGCAATCAGCCCCAGCATTTT.

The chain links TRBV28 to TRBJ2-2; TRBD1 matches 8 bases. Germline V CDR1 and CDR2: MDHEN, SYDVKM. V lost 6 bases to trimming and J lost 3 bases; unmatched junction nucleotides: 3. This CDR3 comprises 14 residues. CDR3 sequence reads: CASRTGVDTGELFF. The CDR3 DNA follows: TGTGCCAGCAGGACAGGGGTCGACACCGGGGAGCTGTTTTTT.

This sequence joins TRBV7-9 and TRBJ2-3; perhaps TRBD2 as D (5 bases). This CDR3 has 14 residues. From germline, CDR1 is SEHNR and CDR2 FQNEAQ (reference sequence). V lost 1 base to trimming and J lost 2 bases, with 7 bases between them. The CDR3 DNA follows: TGTGCCAGCAGCTTAGAACTAGACACAGATACGCAGTATTTT. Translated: CASSLELDTDTQYF.

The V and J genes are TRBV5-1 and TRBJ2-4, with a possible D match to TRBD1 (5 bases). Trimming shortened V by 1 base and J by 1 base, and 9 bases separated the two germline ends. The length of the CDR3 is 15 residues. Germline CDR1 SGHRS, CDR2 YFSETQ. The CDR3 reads CASSLSSGAKNIQYF. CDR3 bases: TGCGCCAGCAGCTTGTCGTCAGGGGCCAAAAACATTCAGTACTTC. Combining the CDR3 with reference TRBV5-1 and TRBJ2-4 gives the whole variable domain KAGVTQTPRYLIKTRGQQVTLSCSPISGHRSVSWYQQTPGQGLQFLFEYFSETQRNKGNFPGRFSGRQFSNSRSEMNVSTLELGDSALYLCASSLSSGAKNIQYFGAGTRLSVL.

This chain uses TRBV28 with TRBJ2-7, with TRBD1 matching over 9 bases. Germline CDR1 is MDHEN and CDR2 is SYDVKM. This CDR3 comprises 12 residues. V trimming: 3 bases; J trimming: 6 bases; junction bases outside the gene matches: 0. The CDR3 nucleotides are TGTGCCAGCAGTTTGGGACAGGGCGAGCAGTACTTC. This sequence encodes CASSLGQGEQYF. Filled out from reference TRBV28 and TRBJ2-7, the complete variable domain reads DVKVTQSSRYLVKRTGEKVFLECVQDMDHENMFWYRQDPGLGLRLIYFSYDVKMKEKGDIPEGYSVSREKKERFSLILESASTNQTSMYLCASSLGQGEQYFGPGTRLTVT.

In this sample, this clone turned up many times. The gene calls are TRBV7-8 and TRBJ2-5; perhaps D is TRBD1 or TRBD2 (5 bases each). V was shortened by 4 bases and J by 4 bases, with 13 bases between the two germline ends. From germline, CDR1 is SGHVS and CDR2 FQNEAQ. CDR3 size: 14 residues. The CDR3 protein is CASSYAGSRETQYF. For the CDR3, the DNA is TGTGCCAGCAGCTACGCAGGGAGTAGAGAGACCCAGTACTTC.

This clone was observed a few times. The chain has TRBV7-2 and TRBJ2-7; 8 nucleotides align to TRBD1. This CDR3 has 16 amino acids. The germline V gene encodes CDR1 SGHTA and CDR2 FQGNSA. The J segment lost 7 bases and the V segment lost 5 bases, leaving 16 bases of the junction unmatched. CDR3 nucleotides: TGTGCCAGCAGCCCACAGGGGGGAGGTAATCCTAGGGAGCAGTACTTC. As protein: CASSPQGGGNPREQYF.

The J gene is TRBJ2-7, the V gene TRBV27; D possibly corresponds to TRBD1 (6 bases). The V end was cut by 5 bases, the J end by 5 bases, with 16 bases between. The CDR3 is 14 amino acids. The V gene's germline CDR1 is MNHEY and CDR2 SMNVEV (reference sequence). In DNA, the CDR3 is TGTGCCAGCAGTAACCCATACAGGGTCCACGAGCAGTACTTC. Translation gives CASSNPYRVHEQYF.

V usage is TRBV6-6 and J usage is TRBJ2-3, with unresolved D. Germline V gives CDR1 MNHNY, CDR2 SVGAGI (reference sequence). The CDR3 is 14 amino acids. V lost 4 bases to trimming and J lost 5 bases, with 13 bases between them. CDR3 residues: CASSSTRVVDTQYF. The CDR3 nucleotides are TGTGCCAGCAGTTCAACGAGAGTTGTAGATACGCAGTATTTT.

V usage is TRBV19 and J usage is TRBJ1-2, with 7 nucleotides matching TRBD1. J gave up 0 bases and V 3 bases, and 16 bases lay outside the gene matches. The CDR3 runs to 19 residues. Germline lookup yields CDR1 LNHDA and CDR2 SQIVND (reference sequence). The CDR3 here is CASSIPGTELTRANYGYTF. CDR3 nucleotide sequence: TGTGCCAGTAGTATCCCCGGGACAGAACTTACCCGTGCTAACTATGGCTACACCTTC.

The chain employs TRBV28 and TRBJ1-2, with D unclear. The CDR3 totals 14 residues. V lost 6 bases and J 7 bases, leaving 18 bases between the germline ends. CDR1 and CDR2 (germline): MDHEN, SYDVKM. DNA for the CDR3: TGTGCCAGCAGCCTACTCTCGAGCATTGCTGGCTACACCTTC. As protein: CASSLLSSIAGYTF.

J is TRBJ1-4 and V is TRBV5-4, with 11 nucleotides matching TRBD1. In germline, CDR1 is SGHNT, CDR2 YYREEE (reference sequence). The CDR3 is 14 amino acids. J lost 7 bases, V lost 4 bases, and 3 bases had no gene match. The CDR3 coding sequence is TGTGCCAGCAGCCGGACAGGGGGCGGTGAAAAACTGTTTTTT. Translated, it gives CASSRTGGGEKLFF.

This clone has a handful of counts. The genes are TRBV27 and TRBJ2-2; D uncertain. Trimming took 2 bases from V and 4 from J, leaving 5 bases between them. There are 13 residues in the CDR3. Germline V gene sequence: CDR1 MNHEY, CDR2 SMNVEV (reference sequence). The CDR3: CASSLGITGELFF. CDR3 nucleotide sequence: TGTGCCAGCAGTTTAGGCATCACCGGGGAGCTGTTTTTT.

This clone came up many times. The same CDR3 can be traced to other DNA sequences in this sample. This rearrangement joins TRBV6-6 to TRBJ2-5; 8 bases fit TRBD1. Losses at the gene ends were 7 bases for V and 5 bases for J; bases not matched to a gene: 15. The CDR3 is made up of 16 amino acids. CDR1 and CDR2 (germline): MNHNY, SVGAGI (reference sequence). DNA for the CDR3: TGTGCCAGCACCCCGAGAGGAACAGGGGGAGGCGAGACCCAGTACTTC. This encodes CASTPRGTGGGETQYF.

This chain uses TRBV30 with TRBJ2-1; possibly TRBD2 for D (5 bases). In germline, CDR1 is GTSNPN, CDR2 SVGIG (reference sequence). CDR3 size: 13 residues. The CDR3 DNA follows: TGTGCTTCCTCCCAGGAGGTTAGTCATGAGCAGTTCTTC. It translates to CASSQEVSHEQFF.

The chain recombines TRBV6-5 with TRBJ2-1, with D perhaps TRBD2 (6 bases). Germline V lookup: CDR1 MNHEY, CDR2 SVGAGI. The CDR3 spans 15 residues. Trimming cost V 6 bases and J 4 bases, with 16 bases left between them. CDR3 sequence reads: CASSPAPGLYNEQFF. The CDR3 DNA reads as TGTGCCAGCAGCCCGGCCCCGGGACTTTACAATGAGCAGTTCTTC.

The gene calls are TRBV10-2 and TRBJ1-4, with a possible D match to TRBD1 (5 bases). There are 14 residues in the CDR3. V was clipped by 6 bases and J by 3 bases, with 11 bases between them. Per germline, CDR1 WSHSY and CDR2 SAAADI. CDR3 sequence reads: CASSGQLSNEKLFF. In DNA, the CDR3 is TGCGCCAGCAGCGGACAATTGTCTAATGAAAAACTGTTTTTT.